This TCR beta chain is from a study of regulatory T cells in long-lasting Graves disease. Findings of the study overall: What was studied was peripheral blood only, and not thyroid tissue. Persistent Graves' disease cases displayed lower TCR diversity than newly diagnosed ones.

iRepertoire HTBI primers and Arm-PCR of CDR3 regions built TCR beta libraries. TCRdb called the multiplex PCR reads again in MiXCR, with one record for every CDR3 protein. This sample has about 450,000 distinct CDR3 sequences, with 23% found just once. This clonotype was recorded many times. The antigen is not known. The time point here: persistent/refractory GD, antithyroid drugs over 5 years with positive TRAb. RNA isolated from PBMCs was used to make the TCR library. By American Thyroid Association guidelines, Graves' disease was diagnosed in the cohort. CDR3 length: 12 amino acids. The germline CDR1 and CDR2 sequences are SGHAT and FQNNGV. V lost 6 bases and J 7 bases, leaving 12 bases between the germline ends.

The V call is TRBV11-2, the J call TRBJ1-2, with D possibly matching TRBD1 (6 bases). Sequencing was performed on peripheral blood mononuclear cells (PBMCs), taken when the disease was refractory, from a patient treated with antithyroid drugs. The source is a female donor with Graves disease. The CDR3 sequence: CASSRTRGGYTF. The CDR3 DNA sequence: TGTGCCAGCAGTCGAACCAGGGGTGGCTACACCTTC.